The rows below give T cell receptor beta chains drawn from one sample of a study of a mutant IDH1 vaccine in newly diagnosed glioma. Measured with immunoSEQ multiplex PCR; TCRdb has only the in-frame clones, and not every one. The sample holds fewer than 90,000 clones, roughly 84% seen once. Which antigens these TCRs recognize remains unknown. The starting material was PBMCs, obtained from a glioma patient whose treatment included an IDH1 peptide vaccine. The source is a man between 18 and 35 years old with glioma. Both conserved end residues are part of each CDR3.

v_call	cdr3_aa
TRBV18	CASSKGGNTEAFF
TRBV27	CASSLSREGETEAFF
TRBV11-2	CASSFPGTSGLREQFF
TRBV28	CASSFGLVRGPRDYGYTF
TRBV6-1	CASKTGTGVVREQYF
TRBV30	CAWGSGVEIDTQYF
TRBV5-4	CASSLTSGSYNEQFF
TRBV19	CASSPGGGVTEAFF
TRBV9	CASSVQGSDTQYF
TRBV9	CASSVGQGNQPQHF
TRBV27	CASRLNGGYTF
TRBV7-2	CASSLVGVGYGYTF
TRBV7-9	CASSLARLNTEAFF
TRBV7-9	CASSPTGTNYEQYF
TRBV6-5	CASSYQGSAGNTIYF
TRBV12-2	CASREQCGPGSNQPQHF
TRBV7-2	CASSFAGDSYEQYF
TRBV19	CASSIRKGGNQPQHF
TRBV7-9	CASSHRTGSDTEAFF
TRBV4-1	CASSLFLTPGNEKLFF
TRBV7-2	CASSLAGSSYEQYF
TRBV7-2	CASSLVVPNYGYTF
TRBV7-9	CASSSNVGDRDYEQYF
TRBV5-4	CASSPRDRVMETQYF
TRBV21-1	CASSLHTSPLHF
TRBV7-9	CASSLGGVNQFF
TRBV6-5	CASSHRKDYEQYF
TRBV30	CAWSPGRGSYEQYF
TRBV2	CASSEAQGTGELFF
TRBV30	CAWKRTGTETQYF
TRBV15	CATSREVRSNQPQHF
TRBV5-1	CASSLAGMNTEAFF
TRBV5-1	CASSWAGEGYEQYF
TRBV19	CASTFTTVPGGTEAFF
TRBV9	CASSVGENTEAFF